This T cell receptor (beta chain) appears in the sequencing data of a study of cytotoxic CD8 clonotypes in ibrutinib-treated CLL (dated by TCRdb to the early 2020s). With respect to the entire study: The cohort included roughly 15 treatment-naive and approximately eleven relapsed/refractory patients; roughly 17 were IGHV unmutated. Cryopreserved peripheral blood mononuclear cells were collected at three points: before therapy, at response, and at either sustained remission or disease progression. Longitudinal samples were obtainable from about 30% of the roughly 90 participants in the trial. Samples averaged approximately 250,000 productive templates and just under 95,000 productive rearrangements. Responses were partial in about 25 patients and complete in 2; after median approximately 69 months follow-up, about 14 stayed in remission and some twelve progressed. Response samples were obtained after a median of around 11 months of treatment, with a range of roughly 6 to 36 months. Beyond this particular receptor, the publication reports: Lymph node repertoires were not examined, and the timing of sampling was not matched between patients in sustained remission and those whose disease progressed. Baseline clonality exceeded that of age-matched healthy donors and correlated strongly with circulating CD8+ T-cell counts. Public clonotypes were rare and either shrank or stayed stable during treatment, and the rise in clonality at ibrutinib response reflected expansion of private clonotypes. Clonality increased at ibrutinib response, stayed stable in sustained remission, and fell back toward baseline at progression.

For TCR beta library preparation, about 2.2 micrograms of genomic DNA was extracted from cryopreserved PBMCs. High-throughput TCR beta sequencing was performed on longitudinal blood samples from CLL patients receiving ibrutinib monotherapy. The patients took part in an open-label, single-center phase 2 trial of ibrutinib monotherapy. This clone has a single count. Its antigen remains unidentified. It has no much larger one-base neighbor in the sample; base qualities were not kept. A MiSeq instrument was used for deep resolution sequencing, which targeted depths ranging from 1 in 1 million up to 1 in 200,000 T cells, with coverage averaging 10x for each clonotype. The immunoSEQ hsTCRB Kit was used to generate the TCR beta libraries. Turning to the authors' computational methods: The data were analyzed with ImmunoSEQ Analyzer and ImmunoSEQ Data Assistant, and V, D and J gene assignments followed IMGT definitions. Clonality was computed as one minus normalized Shannon entropy of productive rearrangement frequencies, ranging from 0 to 1. Public clonotype analysis was restricted to overrepresented clonotypes comprising at least 0.05% of each patient's repertoire. About twelve age-matched healthy donor repertoires from immuneACCESS were used as controls for clonality. Entries here come from immuneACCESS through TCRdb and include only in-frame sequences with V and J called. Some clones fail to appear in such tables; in the studies checked, an unresolved V gene covers under half of the shortfall, and the cause of the remainder is unknown. V, J and clone size derive from that table, while D and trimming were established from the DNA sequence. The sample data list tens of thousands of clones, and about 86% of these were observed just once. The ten largest make up roughly 5.4% of the sample.

The material sequenced was PBMCs, taken before ibrutinib treatment. The source of this sequence is a human donor with chronic lymphocytic leukemia.

The DNA sequence is given as TGCGCCAGCAGCTTGGGGACCATTGTGCAGAACACTGAAGCTTTCTTT. This is translated as CASSLGTIVQNTEAFF. This chain joins TRBV5-1 to TRBJ1-1; the D gene lacks a confident call. From a lookup of the germline V gene, CDR1 and CDR2 are SGHRS and YFSETQ. The CDR3 contains 16 residues, cysteine and phenylalanine counted. Left in the record is the CDR3 DNA by itself, 48 bases read in frame from the first base. V drops 0 bases and J drops 1 base, leaving 13 bases in between.